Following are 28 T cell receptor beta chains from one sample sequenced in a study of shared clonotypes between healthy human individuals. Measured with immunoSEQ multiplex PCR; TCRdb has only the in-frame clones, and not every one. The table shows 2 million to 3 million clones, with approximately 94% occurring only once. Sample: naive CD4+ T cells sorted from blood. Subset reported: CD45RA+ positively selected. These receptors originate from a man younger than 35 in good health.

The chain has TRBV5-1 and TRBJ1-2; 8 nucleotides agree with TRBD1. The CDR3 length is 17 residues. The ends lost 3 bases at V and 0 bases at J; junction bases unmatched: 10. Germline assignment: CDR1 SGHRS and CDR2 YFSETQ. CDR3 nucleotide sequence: TGCGCCAGCAGCTCTCCGGACAGGGTGGTAGCTAACTATGGCTACACCTTC. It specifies CASSSPDRVVANYGYTF.

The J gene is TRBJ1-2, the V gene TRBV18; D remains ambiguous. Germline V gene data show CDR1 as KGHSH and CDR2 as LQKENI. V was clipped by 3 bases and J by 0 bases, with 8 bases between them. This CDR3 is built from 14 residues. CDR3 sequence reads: CASSPDVTNYGYTF. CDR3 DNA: TGTGCCAGCTCACCGGACGTGACTAACTATGGCTACACCTTC.

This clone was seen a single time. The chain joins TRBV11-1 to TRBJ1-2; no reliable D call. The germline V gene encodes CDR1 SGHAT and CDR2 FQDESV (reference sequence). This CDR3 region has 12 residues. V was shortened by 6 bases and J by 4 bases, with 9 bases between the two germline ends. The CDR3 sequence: CASRASSYGYTF. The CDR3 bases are TGTGCCAGCAGGGCATCCTCCTATGGCTACACCTTC.

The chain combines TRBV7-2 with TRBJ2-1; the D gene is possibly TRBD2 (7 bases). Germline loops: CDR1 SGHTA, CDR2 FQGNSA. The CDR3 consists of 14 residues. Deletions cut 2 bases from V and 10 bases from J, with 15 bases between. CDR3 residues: CASSLRGGEWEQFF. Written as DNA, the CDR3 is TGTGCCAGCAGCTTAAGAGGGGGGGAGTGGGAGCAGTTCTTC.

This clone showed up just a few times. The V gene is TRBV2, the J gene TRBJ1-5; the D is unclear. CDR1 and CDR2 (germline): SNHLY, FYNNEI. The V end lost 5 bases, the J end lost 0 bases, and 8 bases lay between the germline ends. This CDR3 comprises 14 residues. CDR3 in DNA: TGTGCCAGCAGTTACCAGGTTAGCAATCAGCCCCAGCATTTT. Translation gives CASSYQVSNQPQHF.

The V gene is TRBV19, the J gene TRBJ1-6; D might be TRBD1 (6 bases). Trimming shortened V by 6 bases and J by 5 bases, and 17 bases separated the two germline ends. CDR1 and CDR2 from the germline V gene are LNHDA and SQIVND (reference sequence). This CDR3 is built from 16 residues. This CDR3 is CASRTRGGPDNSPLHF. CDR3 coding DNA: TGTGCCAGTAGGACTAGAGGGGGACCCGATAATTCACCCCTCCACTTT.

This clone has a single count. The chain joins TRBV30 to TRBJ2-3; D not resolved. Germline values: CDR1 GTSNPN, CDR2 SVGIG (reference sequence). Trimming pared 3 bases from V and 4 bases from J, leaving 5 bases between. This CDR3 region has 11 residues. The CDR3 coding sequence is TGTGCCTGGAGCTTCCCAGATACGCAGTATTTT. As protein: CAWSFPDTQYF.

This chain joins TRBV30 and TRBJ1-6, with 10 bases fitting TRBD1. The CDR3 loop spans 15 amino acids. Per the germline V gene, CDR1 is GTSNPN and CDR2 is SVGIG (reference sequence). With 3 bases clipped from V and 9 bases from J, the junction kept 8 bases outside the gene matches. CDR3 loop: CAWREGQGVVSPLHF. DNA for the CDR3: TGTGCCTGGAGGGAAGGACAGGGGGTGGTTTCACCCCTCCACTTT. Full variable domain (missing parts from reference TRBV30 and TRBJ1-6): SQTIHQWPATLVQPVGSPLSLECTVEGTSNPNLYWYRQAAGRGLQLLFYSVGIGQISSEVPQNLSASRPQDRQFILSSKKLLLSDSGFYLCAWREGQGVVSPLHFGNGTRLTVT.

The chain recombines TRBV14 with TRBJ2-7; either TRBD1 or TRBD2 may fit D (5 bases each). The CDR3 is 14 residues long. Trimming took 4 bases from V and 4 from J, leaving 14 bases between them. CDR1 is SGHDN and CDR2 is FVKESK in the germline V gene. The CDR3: CASSPRGKRYEQYF. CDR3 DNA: TGTGCCAGCAGCCCTCGGGGCAAAAGGTACGAGCAGTACTTC. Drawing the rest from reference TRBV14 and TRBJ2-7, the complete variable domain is EAGVTQFPSHSVIEKGQTVTLRCDPISGHDNLYWYRRVMGKEIKFLLHFVKESKQDESGMPNNRFLAERTGGTYSTLKVQPAELEDSGVYFCASSPRGKRYEQYFGPGTRLTVT.

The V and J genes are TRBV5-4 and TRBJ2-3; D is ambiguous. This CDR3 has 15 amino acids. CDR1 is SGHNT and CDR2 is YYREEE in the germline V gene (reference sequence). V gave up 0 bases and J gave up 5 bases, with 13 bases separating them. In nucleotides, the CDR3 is TGTGCCAGCAGCTTGGTTGGACGATTAGAAGATACGCAGTATTTT. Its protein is CASSLVGRLEDTQYF.

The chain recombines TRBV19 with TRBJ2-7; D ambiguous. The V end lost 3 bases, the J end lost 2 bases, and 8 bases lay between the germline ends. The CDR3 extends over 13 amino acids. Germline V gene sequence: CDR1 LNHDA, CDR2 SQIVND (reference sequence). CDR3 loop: CASSMAKTYEQYF. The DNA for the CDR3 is TGTGCCAGTAGTATGGCGAAAACCTACGAGCAGTACTTC.

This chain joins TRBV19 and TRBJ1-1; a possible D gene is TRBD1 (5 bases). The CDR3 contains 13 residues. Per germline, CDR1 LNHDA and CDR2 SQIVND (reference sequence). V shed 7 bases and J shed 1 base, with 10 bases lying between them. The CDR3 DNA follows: TGTGCCAGTACCCGACAGACGAACACTGAAGCTTTCTTT. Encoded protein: CASTRQTNTEAFF.

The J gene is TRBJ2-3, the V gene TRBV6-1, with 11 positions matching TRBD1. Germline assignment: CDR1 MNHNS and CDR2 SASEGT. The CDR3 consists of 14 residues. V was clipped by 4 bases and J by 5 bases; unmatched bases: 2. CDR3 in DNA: TGTGCCAGCAGTGGGACAGGGGGCGTAGATACGCAGTATTTT. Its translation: CASSGTGGVDTQYF.

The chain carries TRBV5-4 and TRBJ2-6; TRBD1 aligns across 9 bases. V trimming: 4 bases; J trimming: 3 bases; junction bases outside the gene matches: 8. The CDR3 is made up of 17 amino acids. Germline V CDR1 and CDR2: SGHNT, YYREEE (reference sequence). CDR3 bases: TGTGCCAGCAGCCCCCGGGACAGGGTAGGTGGGGCCAACGTCCTGACTTTC. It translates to CASSPRDRVGGANVLTF.

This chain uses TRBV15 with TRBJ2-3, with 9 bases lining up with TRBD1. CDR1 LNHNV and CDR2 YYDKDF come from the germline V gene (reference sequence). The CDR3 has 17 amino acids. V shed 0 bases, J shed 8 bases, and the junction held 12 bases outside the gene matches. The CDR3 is CATSREQQGAGSVTQYF. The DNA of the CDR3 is TGTGCCACCAGCAGAGAACAACAGGGGGCAGGGTCGGTTACGCAGTATTTT.

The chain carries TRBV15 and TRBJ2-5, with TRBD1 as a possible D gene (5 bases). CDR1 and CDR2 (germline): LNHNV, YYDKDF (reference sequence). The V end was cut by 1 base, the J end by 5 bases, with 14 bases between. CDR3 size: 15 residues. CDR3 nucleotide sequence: TGTGCCACCAGCAGAGGGACATTATCAAAGGAGACCCAGTACTTC. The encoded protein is CATSRGTLSKETQYF.

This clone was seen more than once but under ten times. CDR3 in amino acids: CASTPRAGNWGYTF. CDR3 coding DNA: TGTGCCAGCACCCCCCGTGCAGGGAACTGGGGCTACACCTTC. The chain couples TRBV25-1 to TRBJ1-2; D perhaps matches TRBD1 (5 bases). Germline CDR1 and CDR2: MGHDK and SYGVNS. The V gene lost 7 bases and the J gene lost 8 bases, with 20 bases spanning the gap. This CDR3 is built from 14 residues.

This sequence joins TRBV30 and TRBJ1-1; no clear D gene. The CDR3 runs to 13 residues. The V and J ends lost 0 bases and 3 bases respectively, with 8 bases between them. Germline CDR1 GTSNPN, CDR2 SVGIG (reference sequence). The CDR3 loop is CAWSVEIYTEAFF. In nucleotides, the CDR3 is TGTGCCTGGAGTGTCGAGATTTACACTGAAGCTTTCTTT.

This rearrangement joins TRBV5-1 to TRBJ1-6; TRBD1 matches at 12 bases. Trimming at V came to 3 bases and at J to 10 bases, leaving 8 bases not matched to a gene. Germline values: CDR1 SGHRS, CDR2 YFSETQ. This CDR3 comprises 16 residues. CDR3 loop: CASSWAGTGGDSPLHF. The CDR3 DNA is TGCGCCAGCAGCTGGGCCGGGACAGGGGGCGACTCACCCCTCCACTTT.

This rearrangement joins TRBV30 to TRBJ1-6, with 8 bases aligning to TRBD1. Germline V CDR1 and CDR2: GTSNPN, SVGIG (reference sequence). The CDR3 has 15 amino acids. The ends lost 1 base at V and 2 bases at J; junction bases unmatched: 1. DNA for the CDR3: TGTGCCTGGAGTGGGGGACAGGCCTATAATTCACCCCTCCACTTT. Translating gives CAWSGGQAYNSPLHF.

CDR3 amino acids: CASSYVRLAGSNEQFF. In DNA form, the CDR3 reads TGTGCCAGCAGTTACGTTCGACTAGCGGGGTCAAATGAGCAGTTCTTC. The chain employs TRBV6-5 and TRBJ2-1; 11 nucleotides match TRBD2. The J segment lost 7 bases and the V segment lost 2 bases, leaving 7 bases of the junction unmatched. Germline V gene sequence: CDR1 MNHEY, CDR2 SVGAGI. The CDR3 consists of 16 residues.

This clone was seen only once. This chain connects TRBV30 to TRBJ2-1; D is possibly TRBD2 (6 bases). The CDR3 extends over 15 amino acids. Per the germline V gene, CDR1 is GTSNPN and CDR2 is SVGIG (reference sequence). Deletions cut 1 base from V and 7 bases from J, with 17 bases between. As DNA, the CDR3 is TGTGCCTGGAGTGAACGGGGGAGCAGGAGGAATGAGCAGTTCTTC. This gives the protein CAWSERGSRRNEQFF. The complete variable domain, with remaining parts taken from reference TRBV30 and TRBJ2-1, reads SQTIHQWPATLVQPVGSPLSLECTVEGTSNPNLYWYRQAAGRGLQLLFYSVGIGQISSEVPQNLSASRPQDRQFILSSKKLLLSDSGFYLCAWSERGSRRNEQFFGPGTRLTVL.

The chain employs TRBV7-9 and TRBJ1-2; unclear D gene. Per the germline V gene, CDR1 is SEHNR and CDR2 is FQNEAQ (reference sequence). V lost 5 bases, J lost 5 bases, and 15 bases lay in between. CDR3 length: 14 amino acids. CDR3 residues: CASSLPDGSYGYTF. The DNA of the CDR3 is TGTGCCAGCAGCCTACCCGACGGAAGTTATGGCTACACCTTC.

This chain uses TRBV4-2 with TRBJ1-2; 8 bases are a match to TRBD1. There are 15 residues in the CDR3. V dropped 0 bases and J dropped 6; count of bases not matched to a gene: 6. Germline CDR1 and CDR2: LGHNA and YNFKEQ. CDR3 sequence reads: CASSQDSQGADGYTF. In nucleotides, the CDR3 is TGTGCCAGCAGCCAAGATAGCCAGGGGGCAGATGGCTACACCTTC.

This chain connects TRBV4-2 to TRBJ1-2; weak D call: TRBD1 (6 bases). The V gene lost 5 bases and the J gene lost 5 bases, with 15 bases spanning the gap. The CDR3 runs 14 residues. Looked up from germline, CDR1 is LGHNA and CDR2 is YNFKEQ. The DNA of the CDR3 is TGTGCCAGCAGCTTAGAACAGGGCCTGTATGGCTACACCTTC. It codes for CASSLEQGLYGYTF.

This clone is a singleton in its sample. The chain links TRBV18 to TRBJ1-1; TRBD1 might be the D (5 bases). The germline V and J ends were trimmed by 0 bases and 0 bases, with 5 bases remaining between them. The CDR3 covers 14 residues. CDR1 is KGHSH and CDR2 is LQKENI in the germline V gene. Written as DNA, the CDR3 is TGTGCCAGCTCACCACCGACAGTGAACACTGAAGCTTTCTTT. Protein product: CASSPPTVNTEAFF.

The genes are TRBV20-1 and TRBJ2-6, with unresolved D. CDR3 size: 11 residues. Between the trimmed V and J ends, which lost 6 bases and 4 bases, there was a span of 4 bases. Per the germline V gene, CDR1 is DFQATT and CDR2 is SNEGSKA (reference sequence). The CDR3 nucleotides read TGCAGTGCAGTAGGGGCCAACGTCCTGACTTTC. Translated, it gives CSAVGANVLTF.

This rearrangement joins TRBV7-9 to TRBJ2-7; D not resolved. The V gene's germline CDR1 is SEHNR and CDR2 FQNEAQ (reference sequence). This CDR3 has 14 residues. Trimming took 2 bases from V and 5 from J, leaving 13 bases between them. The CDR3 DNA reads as TGTGCCAGCAGCTTAACACGGACGACCGACGAGCAGTACTTC. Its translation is CASSLTRTTDEQYF. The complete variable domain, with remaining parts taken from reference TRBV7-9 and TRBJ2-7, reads DTGVSQNPRHKITKRGQNVTFRCDPISEHNRLYWYRQTLGQGPEFLTYFQNEAQLEKSRLLSDRFSAERPKGSFSTLEIQRTEQGDSAMYLCASSLTRTTDEQYFGPGTRLTVT.